These T cell receptor beta chains were read from a single sample in a study of blood T cell repertoires in COVID-19. Assay: immunoSEQ multiplex PCR; the TCRdb copy retains only in-frame clones and omits some. The data contain about 330,000 clones, approximately 90% of them singletons. Sequencing was performed on PBMCs or T cells enriched from blood (not recorded which). Receptor source: a young woman who had recovered from COVID-19. The conserved cysteine and the conserved F or W are not part of the CDR3 here. Each record gives: clone size, V gene, J gene, CDR3 protein. Size tells how often a clone was seen (once, few, many) or the class of an expanded clone, and some rows leave it out.

once	TRBV27	TRBJ2-2	ASSLEFGQGYTGELF
-	TRBV2	TRBJ2-3	ASYPPGGGATDTQY
-	TRBV10-2	TRBJ2-5	ASGLPQETQY
-	TRBV24-1	TRBJ2-3	ATSDPSSGLAGFTDTQY
-	TRBV30	TRBJ1-1	AWSLSGEAF
-	TRBV9	TRBJ1-1	ASSANTGFVTEAF
-	TRBV24-1	TRBJ1-2	ATSFTGMRYGYT
-	TRBV6-5	TRBJ1-5	ASGTPAQPQH
-	TRBV14	TRBJ2-3	ASSQGGERTQY
-	TRBV3-1/TRBV3-2	TRBJ2-2	ASSQLGTSGTGELF
-	TRBV2	TRBJ2-5	ASSVFDGVSETQY
few	TRBV10-2	TRBJ2-7	ASSQPGHHYEQY
-	TRBV15	TRBJ1-2	ATSRSGGGVGVRNGYT